What follows are 13 T cell receptor beta chains derived from one specimen sequenced in a study of blood T cell repertoires in COVID-19. Sequencing used immunoSEQ multiplex PCR; TCRdb keeps in-frame clones, though not all of them. Of approximately 470,000 clones listed, 70% to 90% are singletons. Sequencing used peripheral blood. The receptors come from a human donor in a cohort sampled during active COVID-19.

This sequence joins TRBV28 and TRBJ2-1; 9 bases match TRBD1. Per the germline V gene, CDR1 is MDHEN and CDR2 is SYDVKM. This CDR3 is built from 16 residues. V shed 8 bases and J 3 bases; nucleotides not matched to a gene: 11. This CDR3 is CASGQTGTGIYNEQFF. Written as DNA, the CDR3 is TGTGCCAGCGGGCAAACCGGGACAGGGATCTACAATGAGCAGTTCTTC.

This chain connects TRBV11-2 to TRBJ2-7, with D possibly being TRBD2 (5 bases). The V gene lost 10 bases and the J gene lost 4 bases, with 17 bases spanning the gap. CDR1 is SGHAT, CDR2 FQNNGV, per germline. The CDR3 is 13 residues long. CDR3 protein: CATTPSGGYEQYF. Written as DNA, the CDR3 is TGTGCCACCACCCCCAGCGGAGGTTACGAGCAGTACTTC.

The chain is built from TRBV28 and TRBJ2-5, with 7 positions matching TRBD2. The CDR3 loop spans 14 amino acids. V shed 3 bases, J shed 5 bases, and the junction held 6 bases outside the gene matches. Germline CDR1 MDHEN, CDR2 SYDVKM. CDR3 region: CASSLLTSSETQYF. The CDR3 DNA is TGTGCCAGCAGTTTGTTGACTAGCAGCGAGACCCAGTACTTC.

This rearrangement joins TRBV5-4 to TRBJ2-7; maybe TRBD1 (5 bases). The CDR3 runs to 14 residues. The germline gives CDR1 SGHNT, CDR2 YYREEE (reference sequence). Trimming shortened V by 1 base and J by 1 base, and 9 bases separated the two germline ends. CDR3 sequence reads: CASSLWGPSYEQYF. Here the CDR3 DNA reads TGTGCCAGCAGCTTGTGGGGCCCGTCCTACGAGCAGTACTTC.

V usage is TRBV9 and J usage is TRBJ2-5; TRBD1 aligns across 7 bases. CDR1 and CDR2 (germline): SGDLS, YYNGEE. The CDR3 length is 15 residues. Unmatched junction bases numbered 10, after V lost 6 bases and J lost 2 bases. The CDR3 here is CASNPTGVRQETQYF. The CDR3 region has the DNA TGTGCCAGCAACCCTACAGGGGTGAGGCAAGAGACCCAGTACTTC. Filled out from reference TRBV9 and TRBJ2-5, the complete variable domain reads DSGVTQTPKHLITATGQRVTLRCSPRSGDLSVYWYQQSLDQGLQFLIQYYNGEERAKGNILERFSAQQFPDLHSELNLSSLELGDSALYFCASNPTGVRQETQYFGPGTRLLVL.

The chain couples TRBV14 to TRBJ2-1, with D perhaps TRBD1 (6 bases). The length of the CDR3 is 16 residues. Looked up from germline, CDR1 is SGHDN and CDR2 is FVKESK. V lost 2 bases to trimming and J lost 7 bases, with 18 bases between them. CDR3: CASSQLGGNSRNEQFF. In DNA form, the CDR3 reads TGTGCCAGCAGCCAATTAGGGGGTAACAGTAGGAATGAGCAGTTCTTC.

The gene calls are TRBV19 and TRBJ2-7, with 9 bases matching TRBD2. The CDR3 is 19 amino acids. With 1 base clipped from V and 3 bases from J, the junction kept 16 bases outside the gene matches. The V gene's germline CDR1 is LNHDA and CDR2 SQIVND (reference sequence). This CDR3 is CASSIVLAGLIVPNYEQYF. As DNA, the CDR3 is TGTGCCAGTAGTATAGTCCTAGCGGGACTAATAGTACCAAACTACGAGCAGTACTTC.

J is TRBJ1-2 and V is TRBV6-5, with a weak D call TRBD1 (6 bases). Germline V gene lookup returns CDR1 MNHEY and CDR2 SVGAGI. The CDR3 covers 14 residues. Trimming pared 6 bases from V and 8 bases from J, leaving 19 bases between. CDR3 bases: TGTGCCAGCAGCCCGAACGCGGGGGGCTGGGGCTACACCTTC. This gives the protein CASSPNAGGWGYTF.

J is TRBJ2-3 and V is TRBV7-2; 9 positions agree with TRBD1. Looked up from germline, CDR1 is SGHTA and CDR2 is FQGNSA. The V and J ends lost 5 bases and 5 bases, in that order; junction bases with no gene match: 5. There are 14 residues in the CDR3. Written as DNA, the CDR3 is TGTGCCAGCAGCCTAGGGACAGGGTTAGATACGCAGTATTTT. This translates into CASSLGTGLDTQYF.

The V and J genes are TRBV3-1 (or the pseudogene TRBV3-2) and TRBJ2-1; 14 bases line up with TRBD2. The CDR3 is 16 amino acids. Germline CDR1 LGHDT, CDR2 YNNKEL (reference sequence). J was trimmed by 9 bases and V by 2 bases; bases with no gene match: 6. CDR3 protein: CASSQPGLAGALEQFF. The DNA for the CDR3 is TGTGCCAGCAGCCAACCGGGACTAGCGGGAGCCCTTGAGCAGTTCTTC.

The CDR3 coding sequence is TGTGCCAGCAGACTTACAGGGACCCACACTGAAGCTTTCTTT. It yields the protein CASRLTGTHTEAFF. This chain connects TRBV6-5 to TRBJ1-1; D might be TRBD1 (6 bases). From germline, CDR1 is MNHEY and CDR2 SVGAGI. Trimming took 6 bases from V and 3 from J, leaving 14 bases between them. The CDR3 is 14 amino acids.

This sequence joins TRBV28 and TRBJ2-3; 7 bases agree with TRBD1. Trimming at V came to 2 bases and at J to 1 base, leaving 6 bases not matched to a gene. This CDR3 is 16 amino acids long. Germline V gene lookup returns CDR1 MDHEN and CDR2 SYDVKM. The CDR3 loop reads CASSLDRVPGTDTQYF. In DNA form, the CDR3 reads TGTGCCAGCAGTTTAGACAGGGTCCCTGGCACAGATACGCAGTATTTT.

This clone has more than one count but fewer than ten. This rearrangement joins TRBV5-6 to TRBJ2-7; TRBD2 matches 11 bases. This CDR3 region has 16 residues. The germline CDR1 and CDR2 sequences are SGHDT and YYEEEE. Trimming took 3 bases from V and 1 from J; bases not matched to a gene: 6. Here the CDR3 DNA reads TGTGCCAGCAGCTGGCGGACTAGCGGGCGGTCCTACGAGCAGTACTTC. It translates to CASSWRTSGRSYEQYF.